This T cell receptor (beta chain) is drawn from a study of OX40 agonist ivuxolimab in advanced cancers. Assay: immunoSEQ multiplex PCR; the TCRdb copy retains only in-frame clones and omits some. The table shows around 94,000 clones, with around 91% occurring only once. The study sampled blood at baseline, cycle 4 day 1, and cycle 7 day 1. The V and J ends lost 6 bases and 10 bases respectively, with 25 bases between them. CDR1 and CDR2 (germline): MDHEN, SYDVKM. This CDR3 is built from 17 residues. A word on this clone: The antigen is undetermined.

Study-wide points: No determination was made of the antigen specificity of the expanded peripheral T cells.

The sample here was CD4+ or CD8+ T cells sorted from blood, taken in a trial of the OX40 agonist ivuxolimab. The sequence was collected from an adult with an advanced solid tumor such as melanoma, head and neck, liver or kidney cancer. The gene calls are TRBV28 and TRBJ1-6; D possibly corresponds to TRBD1 (6 bases). The CDR3 DNA sequence: TGTGCCAGCAGCAACTACGGGGGCGTACGGTGGGGATCACCCCTCCACTTT. It specifies CASSNYGGVRWGSPLHF.